The TCR beta chain described here comes from a study of T cell repertoires in cytomegalovirus infection. Study-level background: Used in the study were CMV epitopes, some recently identified and HLA-C-restricted, others well-studied and HLA-B-restricted. TCR beta signatures that were public indicated CMV infection and matching HLA type. Findings of the study overall: The response measured ex vivo was dominated by TCR beta clonotypes (HLA-C-restricted and CMV-specific). Carriage of CMV together with the relevant HLA was identifiable through cumulative public TCR beta family frequency.

MiXCR, run by TCRdb on the reads, gives a single entry per CDR3 protein. In the table there are approximately 470,000 distinct CDR3 sequences, about 44% of which are singletons. A word on this clonotype: The antigen is unknown.

Looked up from germline, CDR1 is MDHEN and CDR2 is SYDVKM. V dropped 7 bases and J dropped 1 base, with 19 bases sitting between them. The CDR3 consists of 16 residues. The chain has TRBV28 and TRBJ1-1, with unresolved D. The TCR comes from a human donor in good health (CMV status not recorded). Some clones in this sample may be carry-over from other donors' samples. The sample was cultured PBMCs, taken from culture after CMV antigen stimulation. The CDR3 coding sequence is TGTGCCAGCACCTATAGGCTGGTTTCAAGGAACACTGAAGCTTTCTTT. The encoded protein is CASTYRLVSRNTEAFF.